This entry lists 20 T cell receptor beta chains sequenced from one sample in a study of T cell responses to AZD1222 COVID-19 vaccine. The assay was immunoSEQ multiplex PCR, and TCRdb's table has in-frame clones only and misses some. The repertoire has about 140,000 clones, 90% of them found once; the top ten carry 3.4%. Sample: peripheral blood, taken on day 0 of AZD1222 vaccination. The receptors stem from an adult in good health.

V is TRBV6-5 and J is TRBJ2-7; 7 bases map to TRBD2. The V and J ends lost 4 bases and 5 bases, in that order; junction bases with no gene match: 14. The germline V gene has CDR1 MNHEY and CDR2 SVGAGI. The CDR3 has 16 amino acids. The CDR3: CASSSLAAGVIHEQYF. CDR3 DNA sequence: TGTGCCAGCAGTTCCCTCGCGGCGGGAGTCATCCACGAGCAGTACTTC.

This rearrangement joins TRBV7-3 to TRBJ2-5, with TRBD1 as a possible D gene (6 bases). Germline V gene lookup returns CDR1 SGHTA and CDR2 FQGTGA. The CDR3 loop spans 14 amino acids. V was trimmed by 0 bases and J by 4 bases, leaving 9 bases between them. The CDR3 region is CASSLTGRGETQYF. DNA for the CDR3: TGTGCCAGCAGCTTAACCGGCAGGGGAGAGACCCAGTACTTC. Together with reference TRBV7-3 and TRBJ2-5, the CDR3 gives the full variable domain: GAGVSQTPSNKVTEKGKYVELRCDPISGHTALYWYRQSLGQGPEFLIYFQGTGAADDSGLPNDRFFAVRPEGSVSTLKIQRTERGDSAVYLCASSLTGRGETQYFGPGTRLLVL.

DNA for the CDR3: TGTGCCAGCTCACCTCTTGGACAGGGGGCTTATGGCTACACCTTC. Translation gives CASSPLGQGAYGYTF. The chain uses TRBV18 and TRBJ1-2; 11 nucleotides line up with TRBD1. From germline, CDR1 is KGHSH and CDR2 LQKENI. The CDR3 covers 15 residues. V lost 3 bases, J lost 5 bases, and 5 bases stayed unmatched. Based on the CDR3 plus reference TRBV18 and TRBJ1-2, the full variable domain is NAGVMQNPRHLVRRRGQEARLRCSPMKGHSHVYWYRQLPEEGLKFMVYLQKENIIDESGMPKERFSAEFPKEGPSILRIQQVVRGDSAAYFCASSPLGQGAYGYTFGSGTRLTVV.

The gene calls are TRBV7-8 and TRBJ1-6; D is unresolved. This CDR3 has 17 residues. Trimming removed 1 base at V and 0 bases at J, with 10 bases between. CDR1 and CDR2 (germline): SGHVS, FQNEAQ. CDR3 in amino acids: CASSLEGFSSYNSPLHF. The CDR3 nucleotides read TGTGCCAGCAGCTTAGAAGGTTTTAGCTCCTATAATTCACCCCTCCACTTT.

The chain is built from TRBV2 and TRBJ1-6, with 9 bases lining up with TRBD1. Germline V gives CDR1 SNHLY, CDR2 FYNNEI. V shed 6 bases, J shed 8 bases, and the junction held 5 bases outside the gene matches. The CDR3 is 14 residues long. CDR3 region: CASRGTGTYSPLHF. DNA of the CDR3: TGTGCCAGCAGAGGGACAGGGACCTATTCACCCCTCCACTTT.

Only a few counts were recorded for this clone. The rearrangement links TRBV19 to TRBJ1-2; tentatively, D is TRBD1 (5 bases). The CDR3 totals 12 residues. CDR1 and CDR2 from the germline V gene are LNHDA and SQIVND (reference sequence). Deletions cut 9 bases from V and 3 bases from J, with 11 bases between. CDR3 in amino acids: CASVGGDYGYTF. CDR3 DNA sequence: TGTGCCAGCGTGGGAGGGGACTATGGCTACACCTTC.

The V call is TRBV2, the J call TRBJ1-4; D possibly corresponds to TRBD1 (6 bases). Trimming stripped 6 bases from V and 4 bases from J, with 12 bases between. Germline CDR1 reads SNHLY; CDR2 reads FYNNEI. This CDR3 is built from 14 residues. The CDR3 loop reads CASRETGRNEKLFF. CDR3 DNA sequence: TGTGCCAGCAGAGAGACAGGACGTAATGAAAAACTGTTTTTT.

J is TRBJ1-2 and V is TRBV6-2 or TRBV6-3; TRBD1 aligns across 12 bases. The junction had 5 bases not matched to a gene; V was cut back by 2 bases and J by 7 bases. CDR1 and CDR2 (germline): MNHEY, SVGEGT. This CDR3 has 15 residues. The CDR3 bases are TGTGCCAGCAGTTACGGGACAGGGGGCTCCGGTGGCTACACCTTC. This translates into CASSYGTGGSGGYTF.

The chain has TRBV11-2 and TRBJ2-7; 12 nucleotides line up with TRBD2. The CDR3 spans 15 residues. V shed 5 bases and J 7 bases; nucleotides not matched to a gene: 9. Looked up from germline, CDR1 is SGHAT and CDR2 is FQNNGV. This CDR3 reads CASSPSGRAVGEQYF. The CDR3 bases are TGTGCCAGCAGCCCTAGCGGGAGGGCGGTAGGGGAGCAGTACTTC.

The CDR3 DNA reads as TGCAGCGTGCCGGGACAGGAGGGCGGCTACACCTTC. Amino acids: CSVPGQEGGYTF. The chain has TRBV29-1 and TRBJ1-2, with TRBD1 matching 8 bases. Trimming removed 6 bases from V and 8 bases from J; junction bases left unmatched: 8. The CDR3 has 12 residues. Germline CDR1 SQVTM, CDR2 ANQGSEA.

This chain connects TRBV27 to TRBJ2-2; 12 bases align to TRBD1. Germline CDR1 reads MNHEY; CDR2 reads SMNVEV (reference sequence). The CDR3 runs 17 residues. J lost 4 bases, V lost 5 bases, and 8 bases had no gene match. CDR3 nucleotide sequence: TGTGCCAGCAGTCCCTGGGGGACAGGGGGCCTCACCGGGGAGCTGTTTTTT. Its translation is CASSPWGTGGLTGELFF.

The chain carries TRBV5-6 and TRBJ1-4; 10 bases agree with TRBD1. The germline V gene has CDR1 SGHDT and CDR2 YYEEEE. Unmatched junction bases numbered 8, after V lost 5 bases and J lost 7 bases. This CDR3 has 15 amino acids. The CDR3 spells CASSSNGQGGEKLFF. The CDR3 bases are TGTGCCAGCAGTTCGAATGGACAGGGGGGTGAAAAACTGTTTTTT.

This chain joins TRBV5-1 and TRBJ2-3; 8 bases fit TRBD2. Per the germline V gene, CDR1 is SGHRS and CDR2 is YFSETQ. J gave up 3 bases and V 0 bases, and 3 bases lay outside the gene matches. The CDR3 is made up of 15 amino acids. The CDR3 loop is CASSLAGGPTDTQYF. The CDR3 bases are TGCGCCAGCAGCTTGGCGGGAGGGCCGACAGATACGCAGTATTTT.

The chain couples TRBV18 to TRBJ1-2; D call uncertain. Germline V lookup: CDR1 KGHSH, CDR2 LQKENI. Trimming took 3 bases from V and 4 from J, leaving 15 bases between them. CDR3 length: 15 residues. Here the CDR3 reads CASSPDLLRAYGYTF. CDR3 nucleotides: TGTGCCAGCTCACCGGACCTGCTTCGGGCCTATGGCTACACCTTC. Variable domain in full (rest from reference TRBV18 and TRBJ1-2): NAGVMQNPRHLVRRRGQEARLRCSPMKGHSHVYWYRQLPEEGLKFMVYLQKENIIDESGMPKERFSAEFPKEGPSILRIQQVVRGDSAAYFCASSPDLLRAYGYTFGSGTRLTVV.

The gene calls are TRBV24-1 and TRBJ2-1, with D unresolved. The CDR3 is made up of 13 amino acids. The V gene lost 2 bases and the J gene lost 9 bases, with 10 bases spanning the gap. Germline assignment: CDR1 KGHDR and CDR2 SFDVKD. The CDR3 DNA sequence: TGTGCCACCAGTGATTCCACGGAGCGTGAGCAGTTCTTC. Its translation: CATSDSTEREQFF.

The CDR3 sequence is CASRLDRGLNYGYTF. The DNA of the CDR3 is TGCGCCAGCAGACTCGACAGGGGGCTCAACTATGGCTACACCTTC. V usage is TRBV4-1 and J usage is TRBJ1-2, with 10 bases matching TRBD1. The CDR3 loop spans 15 amino acids. Germline lookup yields CDR1 MGHRA and CDR2 YSYEKL. V was clipped by 6 bases and J by 2 bases; unmatched bases: 6.

V is TRBV11-2 and J is TRBJ2-1; 12 bases map to TRBD2. The germline CDR1 and CDR2 sequences are SGHAT and FQNNGV. V shed 1 base and J 9 bases; nucleotides not matched to a gene: 16. The CDR3 sequence is 19 residues long. The CDR3 here is CASSLGLAGVGDRVGEQFF. The DNA of the CDR3 is TGTGCCAGCAGCTTAGGACTAGCGGGGGTTGGGGACCGGGTCGGTGAGCAGTTCTTC.

The chain joins TRBV5-1 to TRBJ1-1; weak D call: TRBD1 (6 bases). The CDR3 runs to 16 residues. The ends were cut back, 4 bases at V and 3 bases at J, with 19 bases in the middle. CDR1 SGHRS and CDR2 YFSETQ come from the germline V gene. CDR3 residues: CASSPEWPEGDTEAFF. CDR3 DNA sequence: TGCGCCAGCAGCCCCGAGTGGCCGGAGGGGGACACTGAAGCTTTCTTT.

The V gene is TRBV30, the J gene TRBJ1-6; 7 bases line up with TRBD1. The CDR3 has 16 residues. The germline V gene encodes CDR1 GTSNPN and CDR2 SVGIG (reference sequence). The V and J ends lost 0 bases and 0 bases, in that order; junction bases with no gene match: 2. The CDR3 region is CAWSVQGSSYNSPLHF. CDR3 DNA sequence: TGTGCCTGGAGTGTACAGGGGAGCTCCTATAATTCACCCCTCCACTTT.

V and J are TRBV6-5 and TRBJ2-5; TRBD2 aligns across 7 bases. Trimming took 0 bases from V and 5 from J; bases not matched to a gene: 6. The germline gives CDR1 MNHEY, CDR2 SVGAGI. The CDR3 has 15 amino acids. The CDR3 DNA sequence: TGTGCCAGCAGTTACTCTGGACTAGTCATGGAGACCCAGTACTTC. This sequence encodes CASSYSGLVMETQYF.